The sequence of this T cell receptor (beta chain) was determined in a study of molecular identifiers for immune sequencing clone quantification. Study findings and constraints: Underestimated sizes of highly expanded clones could result from identical TCR molecules that share a barcode.

In this sample, this clonotype turned up many times. No antigen is known for it. Generation of bulk TCR libraries relied on previously described methods and listed TCR primers. MiXCR was run by TCRdb on the PCR reads, yielding one entry per CDR3 protein. The table shows around 86,000 distinct CDR3 sequences, with over 15% occurring only once. Unmatched junction bases numbered 5, after V lost 5 bases and J lost 4 bases. There are 15 residues in the CDR3. The germline V gene has CDR1 SGHTA and CDR2 FQGNSA. The sequencing input was naive CD8+ T cells from blood, with Jurkat cell RNA spiked in. Subset noted: FACS-sorted CD8+CD4-CCR7+CD45RA+ naive T cells. The sequence derives from a human donor in good health. Some libraries in this study had Jurkat cell RNA spiked in. V usage is TRBV7-2 and J usage is TRBJ2-1, with 10 bases lining up with TRBD2. The CDR3 DNA reads as TGTGCCAGCAGCCCTCTAGCGGGAGCTTACAATGAGCAGTTCTTC. Translating gives CASSPLAGAYNEQFF. Using reference TRBV7-2 and TRBJ2-1 for the parts outside the CDR3, the full variable domain is GAGVSQSPSNKVTEKGKDVELRCDPISGHTALYWYRQSLGQGLEFLIYFQGNSAPDKSGLPSDRFSAERTGGSVSTLTIQRTQQEDSAVYLCASSPLAGAYNEQFFGPGTRLTVL.